The 12 T cell receptor beta chains presented below share a single source sample, sequenced in a study of blood T cell repertoires in COVID-19. Produced via immunoSEQ multiplex PCR; TCRdb's table is partial and in-frame only. The repertoire consists of about 310,000 clones, with about nine tenths occurring once and the leading ten covering approximately 9.4%. Material: PBMCs or T cells enriched from blood (not recorded which). The receptors were gathered from a woman in her thirties or forties who had recovered from COVID-19.

The table lists this clone with a count of one. This rearrangement joins TRBV4-1 to TRBJ2-7; 7 bases map to TRBD1. CDR3 size: 17 residues. Germline CDR1 reads MGHRA; CDR2 reads YSYEKL. The junction had 15 bases not matched to a gene; V was cut back by 1 base and J by 6 bases. Written as DNA, the CDR3 is TGCGCCAGCAGCCAAGTCCGGACAGGTGGGAAGGGGCTCGAGCAGTACTTC. Its protein product is CASSQVRTGGKGLEQYF.

The chain has TRBV3-1 (or the pseudogene TRBV3-2) and TRBJ2-7; 12 bases fit TRBD2. The CDR3 totals 16 residues. The V gene's germline CDR1 is LGHDT and CDR2 YNNKEL (reference sequence). The J segment lost 3 bases and the V segment lost 4 bases, leaving 7 bases of the junction unmatched. The CDR3 nucleotides are TGTGCCAGCAGCCTGCGGGGGGGACTAGCGGGCTACGAGCAGTACTTC. Translated: CASSLRGGLAGYEQYF.

The chain carries TRBV28 and TRBJ2-3; 11 nucleotides line up with TRBD2. This CDR3 is built from 15 residues. After removal of 6 bases from V and 6 bases from J, the junction contained 8 bases not matched to a gene. Per germline, CDR1 MDHEN and CDR2 SYDVKM. The DNA for the CDR3 is TGTGCCAGCAGCCAGACTAGCGGGGCCGGGGATACGCAGTATTTT. It specifies CASSQTSGAGDTQYF.

The J gene is TRBJ1-3, the V gene TRBV9; no clear D gene. Trimming pared 4 bases from V and 4 bases from J, leaving 12 bases between. CDR1 and CDR2 (germline): SGDLS, YYNGEE. This CDR3 has 14 residues. The CDR3 DNA reads TGTGCCAGCAGCCTACGGAGGGAGGGAAACACCATATATTTT. Protein sequence: CASSLRREGNTIYF.

A note on this clone: At one end, the junction sequence differs from germline, possibly due to a read error. The V and J genes are TRBV7-7 and TRBJ2-5; no firm D call. The CDR3 runs to 17 residues. Germline CDR1 is SSHAT and CDR2 is FNYEAQ (reference sequence). The CDR3 reads CASSPTSGAVNQETQYF. Here the CDR3 DNA reads TGTGCTAGCAGCCCGACTTCTGGAGCCGTAAATCAAGAGACCCAGTACTTC.

CDR3 region: CASSLDGGTGELFF. The CDR3 nucleotides are TGTGCCAGCAGCTTGGATGGCGGGACCGGGGAGCTGTTTTTT. This rearrangement joins TRBV5-6 to TRBJ2-2; D may be TRBD2 (5 bases). The CDR3 totals 14 residues. Germline CDR1 and CDR2: SGHDT and YYEEEE. V lost 0 bases and J 5 bases, leaving 8 bases between the germline ends.

This chain uses TRBV11-3 with TRBJ2-1, with 7 bases aligning to TRBD2. This CDR3 spans 16 amino acids. In germline, CDR1 is SGHNT, CDR2 YENEEA. V shed 2 bases, J shed 3 bases, and the junction held 7 bases outside the gene matches. CDR3 protein: CASSLSAGGSYNEQFF. In DNA form, the CDR3 reads TGTGCCAGCAGCTTATCCGCGGGCGGGAGCTACAATGAGCAGTTCTTC.

This chain connects TRBV18 to TRBJ1-2; tentatively, D is TRBD1 (5 bases). This CDR3 region has 15 residues. V gave up 6 bases and J gave up 0 bases, with 14 bases separating them. Germline V gene lookup returns CDR1 KGHSH and CDR2 LQKENI. The CDR3 nucleotides are TGTGCCAGCTCCGAGTTAACAGGCTCTAACTATGGCTACACCTTC. Protein product: CASSELTGSNYGYTF.

This chain uses TRBV11-2 with TRBJ2-1; D is uncertain. V was trimmed by 1 base and J by 6 bases, leaving 13 bases between them. This CDR3 has 15 amino acids. The germline CDR1 and CDR2 sequences are SGHAT and FQNNGV. CDR3 in DNA: TGTGCCAGCAGCTTAGGCGCCGTCGGTGGCAATGAGCAGTTCTTC. Translating gives CASSLGAVGGNEQFF.

The chain links TRBV28 to TRBJ1-5; 7 bases fit TRBD1. The CDR3 is 16 residues long. The germline V gene has CDR1 MDHEN and CDR2 SYDVKM. The ends lost 7 bases at V and 1 base at J; junction bases unmatched: 10. The CDR3 sequence is CASTSRGKMSNQPQHF. For the CDR3, the DNA is TGTGCCAGCACGTCCAGGGGGAAGATGAGCAATCAGCCCCAGCATTTT.

The chain recombines TRBV3-1 (or the pseudogene TRBV3-2) with TRBJ2-7; D remains ambiguous. In germline, CDR1 is LGHDT, CDR2 YNNKEL (reference sequence). Trimming took off 4 bases at V and 1 base at J, with 14 bases between the two ends. The CDR3 is made up of 15 amino acids. For the CDR3, the DNA is TGTGCCAGCAGCCCCCAAAGTGGCTCGTCCTACGAGCAGTACTTC. It specifies CASSPQSGSSYEQYF.

CDR3 residues: CASSVAGQGATDTQYF. The CDR3 nucleotides are TGTGCCAGCAGCGTAGCAGGACAGGGGGCCACAGATACGCAGTATTTT. This chain connects TRBV9 to TRBJ2-3; TRBD1 matches at 11 bases. Trimming removed 0 bases from V and 2 bases from J; junction bases left unmatched: 2. The CDR3 has 16 amino acids. Germline V gene lookup returns CDR1 SGDLS and CDR2 YYNGEE.